This TCR beta chain was captured by sequencing in a study of chemoradiotherapy in HPV16-positive cancers. Generated by immunoSEQ multiplex PCR, the TCRdb table keeps only in-frame clones and is missing some. This sample has some 19,000 clones, with over 75% found just once. Concerning this clone: The target antigen is unknown.

Samples were taken several times over chemoradiotherapy. General study results and limits: In HPV16-positive patients, HPV-responsive T-cell expansion tracked better recurrence-free survival. During treatment, candidate HPV-specific clones and E7-related motifs expanded in tumor.

The J segment lost 12 bases and the V segment lost 5 bases, leaving 13 bases of the junction unmatched. CDR1 and CDR2 from the germline V gene are MDHEN and SYDVKM. The CDR3 length is 15 residues. The clonotype comes from a human donor with HPV-associated anogenital cancer. The V gene is TRBV28, the J gene TRBJ2-1, with 10 nucleotides matching TRBD2. Specimen: blood, collected from a patient who underwent chemoradiotherapy. CDR3 protein: CASSRQSSGSKGQFF. Written as DNA, the CDR3 is TGTGCCAGCAGTCGACAGTCTAGCGGGAGCAAAGGGCAGTTCTTC. The full variable domain, its missing parts supplied by reference TRBV28 and TRBJ2-1, is DVKVTQSSRYLVKRTGEKVFLECVQDMDHENMFWYRQDPGLGLRLIYFSYDVKMKEKGDIPEGYSVSREKKERFSLILESASTNQTSMYLCASSRQSSGSKGQFFGPGTRLTVL.